This TCR beta chain appears in the sequencing data of a study of cytomegalovirus exposure and HLA in healthy donors. The V end lost 3 bases, the J end lost 7 bases, and 10 bases lay between the germline ends. Germline V gene data show CDR1 as SEHNR and CDR2 as FQNEAQ (reference sequence). There are 14 residues in the CDR3. Sequenced by immunoSEQ multiplex PCR; TCRdb stores in-frame clones only, minus some. The sample yields over 110,000 clones, 84% seen once. The chain links TRBV7-9 to TRBJ1-6; D is perhaps TRBD1 (6 bases). The sequence was obtained from a woman aged 25 to 45 in good health and CMV-seronegative. Sequenced input: PBMCs. The CDR3 DNA reads TGTGCCAGCAGCTTCCGGACAGCAAATTCACCCCTCCACTTT. The encoded protein is CASSFRTANSPLHF.